A single sample gave rise to the 32 T cell receptor beta chains below, sequenced in a study of cytomegalovirus exposure and HLA in healthy donors. Researchers ran the PCR with 60 Vbeta and 13 Jbeta primers. TCRdb's copy holds only in-frame clones and misses some; the assay was immunoSEQ multiplex PCR. The sample shows around 190,000 clones, around three quarters of them seen only once. The sample was PBMCs. The source of these receptors is a woman between 35 and 50 years old in good health and CMV-seronegative.

The chain recombines TRBV30 with TRBJ1-1; the D gene is possibly TRBD1 (6 bases). Germline CDR1 reads GTSNPN; CDR2 reads SVGIG (reference sequence). The CDR3 sequence is 12 residues long. Deletions cut 4 bases from V and 4 bases from J, with 10 bases between. In DNA form, the CDR3 reads TGTGCCTGGAAGGGGGTTAGCACTGAAGCTTTCTTT. Translation: CAWKGVSTEAFF.

The chain has TRBV5-6 and TRBJ2-2; D might be TRBD2 (6 bases). CDR3 length equals 13 residues. Per germline, CDR1 SGHDT and CDR2 YYEEEE. Deletions cut 2 bases from V and 4 bases from J, with 6 bases between. Here the CDR3 DNA reads TGTGCCAGCAGCTTCGGGGGCACCGGGGAGCTGTTTTTT. This encodes CASSFGGTGELFF.

The chain links TRBV18 to TRBJ2-7, with D unclear. V was pared by 6 bases and J by 2 bases, with 17 bases between. The CDR3 totals 15 residues. From germline, CDR1 is KGHSH and CDR2 LQKENI. CDR3 coding DNA: TGTGCCAGCTCCCACGGCGGCTTCAACCCCTACGAGCAGTACTTC. Its translation: CASSHGGFNPYEQYF.

V is TRBV6-6 and J is TRBJ1-2, with TRBD1 identical over 10 bases. This CDR3 region has 13 residues. The J segment lost 6 bases and the V segment lost 7 bases, leaving 5 bases of the junction unmatched. Germline V gives CDR1 MNHNY, CDR2 SVGAGI (reference sequence). DNA for the CDR3: TGTGCCAGCAAGGAGGGACAGGGGAATGGCTACACCTTC. It yields the protein CASKEGQGNGYTF.

This chain links TRBV19 with TRBJ2-5; D ambiguous. There are 13 residues in the CDR3. Trimming pared 6 bases from V and 2 bases from J, leaving 10 bases between. Germline V gene lookup returns CDR1 LNHDA and CDR2 SQIVND (reference sequence). CDR3 bases: TGTGCCAGTAGCTCGAACTCTCAAGAGACCCAGTACTTC. Translation gives CASSSNSQETQYF.

V gene TRBV9 combines with J gene TRBJ2-7, with 9 bases aligning to TRBD1. Germline V CDR1 and CDR2: SGDLS, YYNGEE. The CDR3 totals 14 residues. J lost 2 bases, V lost 4 bases, and 4 bases had no gene match. Here the CDR3 DNA reads TGTGCCAGCAGCAGCCGACAGGGGGCCTACGAGCAGTACTTC. It codes for CASSSRQGAYEQYF.

This clone is a singleton in its sample. This rearrangement joins TRBV5-1 to TRBJ2-5; TRBD2 is a possible D gene (7 bases). The CDR3 is 17 amino acids. Per germline, CDR1 SGHRS and CDR2 YFSETQ. V was clipped by 0 bases and J by 1 base, with 16 bases between them. The CDR3 nucleotides are TGCGCCAGCAGCTTGGCCGGAAGCGGGACATCCCAAGAGACCCAGTACTTC. Amino acids: CASSLAGSGTSQETQYF.

The chain couples TRBV11-2 to TRBJ2-1, with no clear D. Trimming cost V 5 bases and J 12 bases, with 17 bases left between them. Germline loops: CDR1 SGHAT, CDR2 FQNNGV. The CDR3 is made up of 13 amino acids. CDR3 nucleotide sequence: TGTGCCAGCAGCCCCGCCGACTTGTTCTCGCAGTTCTTC. Translated: CASSPADLFSQFF.

The rearrangement links TRBV2 to TRBJ1-2; the match to TRBD1 covers 7 bases. Unmatched junction bases numbered 12, after V lost 10 bases and J lost 4 bases. The CDR3 loop spans 14 amino acids. Germline CDR1 reads SNHLY; CDR2 reads FYNNEI. The CDR3, as DNA: TGTGCCACCATGACAGGGAGGAGTCCCTATGGCTACACCTTC. This translates into CATMTGRSPYGYTF.

This clone was recorded only once. V gene TRBV5-4 combines with J gene TRBJ2-7, with D hard to call. V lost 0 bases and J 0 bases, leaving 13 bases between the germline ends. The CDR3 loop spans 16 amino acids. The germline V gene encodes CDR1 SGHNT and CDR2 YYREEE (reference sequence). In nucleotides, the CDR3 is TGTGCCAGCAGCTTGGCCGATCTTTCCTACTCCTACGAGCAGTACTTC. Translated: CASSLADLSYSYEQYF. Based on the CDR3 plus reference TRBV5-4 and TRBJ2-7, the full variable domain is ETGVTQSPTHLIKTRGQQVTLRCSSQSGHNTVSWYQQALGQGPQFIFQYYREEENGRGNFPPRFSGLQFPNYSSELNVNALELDDSALYLCASSLADLSYSYEQYFGPGTRLTVT.

The rearrangement uses TRBV28 and TRBJ2-5; D perhaps matches TRBD2 (6 bases). There are 12 residues in the CDR3. From germline, CDR1 is MDHEN and CDR2 SYDVKM. The V end lost 7 bases, the J end lost 4 bases, and 10 bases lay between the germline ends. The CDR3, as DNA: TGTGCCAGCAATAGCGGTGGAGAGACCCAGTACTTC. Translating gives CASNSGGETQYF.

Regarding this clone: At one of its ends the junction is not consistent with the germline gene, which may arise from a read error. The chain employs TRBV5-1 and TRBJ2-5; 8 positions agree with TRBD1. CDR3 size: 15 residues. Germline CDR1 SGHRS, CDR2 YFSETQ. In nucleotides, the CDR3 is TGCGCCAGCAGCACCGGGAGACAGGGGCAAGGGACCCAGTACTTC. It specifies CASSTGRQGQGTQYF.

The gene calls are TRBV10-3 and TRBJ2-2; 9 bases align to TRBD2. This CDR3 has 13 amino acids. Trimming at V came to 11 bases and at J to 3 bases, leaving 4 bases not matched to a gene. Germline CDR1 and CDR2: ENHRY and SYGVKD. The CDR3 spells CAAGTSYTGELFF. CDR3 bases: TGTGCCGCCGGGACTAGCTACACCGGGGAGCTGTTTTTT.

J is TRBJ1-6 and V is TRBV7-9; D is uncertain. V was clipped by 5 bases and J by 8 bases, with 10 bases between them. The germline V gene encodes CDR1 SEHNR and CDR2 FQNEAQ (reference sequence). The CDR3 runs to 13 residues. In DNA, the CDR3 is TGTGCCAGCAGCATAGACGGGTATTCACCCCTCCACTTT. Encoded protein: CASSIDGYSPLHF.

The chain is built from TRBV5-1 and TRBJ1-1; D is perhaps TRBD1 (5 bases). Germline loops: CDR1 SGHRS, CDR2 YFSETQ. Trimming pared 1 base from V and 7 bases from J, leaving 14 bases between. The CDR3 is 14 residues long. The CDR3: CASSLSSSGFEAFF. The CDR3 region has the DNA TGCGCCAGCAGCTTGTCCAGTTCAGGGTTTGAAGCTTTCTTT.

The chain joins TRBV5-1 to TRBJ2-5; TRBD2 matches at 9 bases. Germline assignment: CDR1 SGHRS and CDR2 YFSETQ. The V segment lost 0 bases and the J segment 1 base; nucleotides outside the gene matches: 10. CDR3 size: 18 residues. The chain's CDR3 is CASSLGLAGTPAQETQYF. The CDR3, as DNA: TGCGCCAGCAGCTTGGGCCTAGCGGGAACGCCCGCCCAAGAGACCCAGTACTTC.

This clone was detected only a few times. V is TRBV6-5 and J is TRBJ2-7, with 9 bases lining up with TRBD1. The V gene end was trimmed by 4 bases and the J gene end by 3 bases; junction bases not matched to a gene: 10. Germline V gene lookup returns CDR1 MNHEY and CDR2 SVGAGI. The CDR3 is 16 residues long. The CDR3, as DNA: TGTGCCAGCAGTTCCTATACCGGGACAGGGCACTACGAGCAGTACTTC. Translated, it gives CASSSYTGTGHYEQYF.

The V call is TRBV27, the J call TRBJ1-1; TRBD1 aligns across 9 bases. This CDR3 contains 16 residues. Trimming took 4 bases from V and 5 from J; bases not matched to a gene: 11. Per the germline V gene, CDR1 is MNHEY and CDR2 is SMNVEV (reference sequence). This CDR3 reads CASSSTPGTGRTEAFF. The CDR3, as DNA: TGTGCCAGCAGTTCCACTCCCGGGACAGGGAGAACTGAAGCTTTCTTT.

The genes are TRBV6-5 and TRBJ2-7; 8 nucleotides align to TRBD1. J lost 7 bases, V lost 4 bases, and 12 bases had no gene match. The germline gives CDR1 MNHEY, CDR2 SVGAGI. The CDR3 runs 15 residues. The CDR3 DNA sequence: TGTGCCAGCAGTTTCCGACAGGGGAGTAGTAGGGAGCAGTACTTC. Amino acids: CASSFRQGSSREQYF.

The J gene is TRBJ2-5, the V gene TRBV19; 8 bases line up with TRBD2. Per germline, CDR1 LNHDA and CDR2 SQIVND (reference sequence). V shed 1 base, J shed 4 bases, and the junction held 8 bases outside the gene matches. CDR3 length: 16 residues. DNA for the CDR3: TGTGCCAGTAGTATAGCCGGGACGGGAGGGCGAGAGACCCAGTACTTC. Translation: CASSIAGTGGRETQYF.

This sequence joins TRBV5-4 and TRBJ1-2; D possibly corresponds to TRBD1 (6 bases). Looked up from germline, CDR1 is SGHNT and CDR2 is YYREEE (reference sequence). The length of the CDR3 is 15 residues. V was shortened by 0 bases and J by 6 bases, with 15 bases between the two germline ends. CDR3 sequence reads: CASSLAQRTVNGYTF. DNA of the CDR3: TGTGCCAGCAGCTTGGCTCAACGGACAGTGAATGGCTACACCTTC. Variable domain in full (rest from reference TRBV5-4 and TRBJ1-2): ETGVTQSPTHLIKTRGQQVTLRCSSQSGHNTVSWYQQALGQGPQFIFQYYREEENGRGNFPPRFSGLQFPNYSSELNVNALELDDSALYLCASSLAQRTVNGYTFGSGTRLTVV.

The V gene is TRBV5-6, the J gene TRBJ2-5, with TRBD2 identical over 10 bases. The last part of the DNA fits TRBJ2-7 better; the J call may be wrong. Germline CDR1 reads SGHDT; CDR2 reads YYEEEE. The CDR3 contains 16 residues. The CDR3 here is CASSLSSGRVSAEQYF. CDR3 DNA: TGTGCCAGCAGCTTGTCTAGCGGGAGAGTATCGGCCGAGCAGTACTTC.

This clone was seen a handful of times. CDR3 bases: TGTGCCAGCAGTTTAAGAAGCGGGAGCCAATTCAACAATGAGCAGTTCTTC. This gives the protein CASSLRSGSQFNNEQFF. V usage is TRBV27 and J usage is TRBJ2-1; 8 nucleotides agree with TRBD2. Germline-derived CDR1 and CDR2 are MNHEY and SMNVEV (reference sequence). Trimming took 2 bases from V and 5 from J; bases not matched to a gene: 11. The CDR3 spans 17 residues.

This clone was seen once. This chain connects TRBV9 to TRBJ2-7, with D uncertain. CDR3 length: 16 amino acids. Trimming shortened V by 0 bases and J by 0 bases, and 13 bases separated the two germline ends. The germline CDR1 and CDR2 sequences are SGDLS and YYNGEE. DNA of the CDR3: TGTGCCAGCAGCGTAGACGCGGATGGAAGCTCCTACGAGCAGTACTTC. Translating gives CASSVDADGSSYEQYF.

CDR3 loop: CASSPHRVDGNIQYF. CDR3 bases: TGTGCCAGCAGTCCCCACAGGGTTGACGGAAACATTCAGTACTTC. The chain employs TRBV2 and TRBJ2-4, with a tentative D call TRBD1 (6 bases). CDR1 and CDR2 from the germline V gene are SNHLY and FYNNEI. V was pared by 5 bases and J by 6 bases, with 17 bases between. The CDR3 length is 15 residues.

The gene calls are TRBV27 and TRBJ2-3, with D tentatively TRBD2 (5 bases). Germline-derived CDR1 and CDR2 are MNHEY and SMNVEV (reference sequence). This CDR3 has 15 amino acids. The ends were cut back, 7 bases at V and 0 bases at J, with 14 bases in the middle. CDR3 sequence reads: CASTQSLASTDTQYF. In DNA form, the CDR3 reads TGTGCCAGCACTCAATCCCTAGCTAGCACAGATACGCAGTATTTT.

In its sample, this clone was seen a few times. The chain has TRBV10-3 and TRBJ2-5; TRBD2 aligns across 7 bases. V was clipped by 7 bases and J by 5 bases; unmatched bases: 7. Germline CDR1 ENHRY, CDR2 SYGVKD. This CDR3 contains 13 residues. In DNA form, the CDR3 reads TGTGCCATCAAAACTAGCGCAGGGGAGACCCAGTACTTC. Amino acids: CAIKTSAGETQYF.

The V gene is TRBV28, the J gene TRBJ2-3; 9 nucleotides match TRBD2. CDR1 is MDHEN and CDR2 is SYDVKM in the germline V gene. V shed 2 bases, J shed 8 bases, and the junction held 11 bases outside the gene matches. The CDR3 consists of 16 residues. The CDR3 coding sequence is TGTGCCAGCAGTTTAGAAGGGGCTAGCGGGACTGGTACGCAGTATTTT. Amino acids: CASSLEGASGTGTQYF.

The chain carries TRBV12-5 and TRBJ2-2; TRBD2 matches 10 bases. V shed 0 bases, J shed 4 bases, and the junction held 8 bases outside the gene matches. Germline V gives CDR1 LGHNT, CDR2 FRNRAP. The CDR3 runs to 18 residues. The CDR3 is CASGLVILAGASTGELFF. The DNA of the CDR3 is TGTGCTAGTGGTTTGGTTATCCTAGCGGGGGCCTCCACCGGGGAGCTGTTTTTT.

The chain links TRBV2 to TRBJ1-4; TRBD1 is a possible D gene (5 bases). The V end lost 7 bases, the J end lost 8 bases, and 14 bases lay between the germline ends. Germline V lookup: CDR1 SNHLY, CDR2 FYNNEI. The CDR3 has 13 residues. The DNA for the CDR3 is TGTGCCAGCAAACCCCCGGGGGGAGAAAAACTGTTTTTT. Its translation: CASKPPGGEKLFF. Variable domain in full (rest from reference TRBV2 and TRBJ1-4): EPEVTQTPSHQVTQMGQEVILRCVPISNHLYFYWYRQILGQKVEFLVSFYNNEISEKSEIFDDQFSVERPDGSNFTLKIRSTKLEDSAMYFCASKPPGGEKLFFGSGTQLSVL.

The CDR3 bases are TGCAGCGTTGGTAGGACGGAGGAGGCTGAAGCTTTCTTT. It translates to CSVGRTEEAEAFF. The chain carries TRBV29-1 and TRBJ1-1; D remains ambiguous. V was clipped by 4 bases and J by 6 bases, with 15 bases between them. This CDR3 spans 13 amino acids. Germline assignment: CDR1 SQVTM and CDR2 ANQGSEA.

The V call is TRBV5-1, the J call TRBJ1-1; no firm D call. CDR1 is SGHRS, CDR2 YFSETQ, per germline. Trimming removed 1 base at V and 2 bases at J, with 9 bases between. The CDR3 totals 14 residues. CDR3 sequence (DNA): TGCGCCAGCAGCTTGCGACGGGGAAACACTGAAGCTTTCTTT. It yields the protein CASSLRRGNTEAFF.